This T cell receptor beta chain appears in the sequencing data of a study of beta chain features in type 1 diabetes. Study at large: All of the samples together had 95 million to 140 million sorted cells examined.

On this clone: The antigen remains unidentified.

Broader study findings: In type 1 diabetes patients, VDJ junctions had fewer insertions; deletions at these junctions were more frequent. Significant though moderate, a shortening of TCRB CDR3s appeared in all four CD4+ subsets of Type 1 diabetes patients.

Trimming cost V 1 base and J 2 bases, with 11 bases left between them. Germline CDR1 reads SGHRS; CDR2 reads YFSETQ. The CDR3 loop spans 15 amino acids. Sequencing targeted expressed TCRB transcripts, as all isolated RNA had been reverse transcribed. Libraries were prepared by immunoSEQ multiplex PCR; TCRdb keeps only in-frame clonotypes and omits some of them. The data hold some 290,000 clones, with approximately 15% observed a single time. The chain employs TRBV5-1 and TRBJ2-3, with D maybe TRBD2 (5 bases). Specimen: naive CD4+ T cells from blood. The sequence was collected from a man in his thirties or forties with type 1 diabetes. The CDR3: CASSLTAGLTDTQYF. The CDR3 DNA reads as TGCGCCAGCAGCTTGACAGCCGGACTCACAGATACGCAGTATTTT.